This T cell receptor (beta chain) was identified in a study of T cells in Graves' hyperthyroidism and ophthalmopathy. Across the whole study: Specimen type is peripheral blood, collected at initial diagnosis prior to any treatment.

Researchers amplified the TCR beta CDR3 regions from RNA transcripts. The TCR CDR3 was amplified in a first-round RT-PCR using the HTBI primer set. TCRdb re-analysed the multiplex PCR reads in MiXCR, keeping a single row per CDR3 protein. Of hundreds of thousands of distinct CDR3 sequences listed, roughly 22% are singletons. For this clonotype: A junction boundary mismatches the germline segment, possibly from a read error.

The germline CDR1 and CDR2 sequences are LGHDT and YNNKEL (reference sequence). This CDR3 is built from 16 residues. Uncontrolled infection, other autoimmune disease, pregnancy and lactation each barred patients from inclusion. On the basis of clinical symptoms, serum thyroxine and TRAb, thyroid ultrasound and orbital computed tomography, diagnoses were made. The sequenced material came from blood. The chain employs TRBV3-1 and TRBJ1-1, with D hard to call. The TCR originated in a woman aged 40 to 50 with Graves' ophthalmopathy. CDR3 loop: CASNQDMAAMNTEAFF. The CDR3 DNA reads TGTGCCAGCAACCAAGATATGGCGGCGATGAACACTGAAGCTTTCTTT.